The clone carrying this T cell receptor (beta chain) was detected only a few times. Its cognate antigen is unknown. This entry is derived from a study of CD8 T cells in ankylosing spondylitis. Study results and caveats: The study identified a TCR beta motif of several highly homologous variants that appeared characteristic of ankylosing spondylitis blood. Clones tied to disease were said to be significantly enriched in matched ankylosing spondylitis synovial fluid.

CDR3 length equals 14 residues. The V end was cut by 5 bases, the J end by 1 base, with 11 bases between. CDR1 is SEHNR, CDR2 FQNEAQ, per germline (reference sequence). 5'-RACE, quantitative and with molecular barcodes, yielded the TCR beta libraries. TCRdb passed the 5' RACE reads through MiXCR, listing each CDR3 protein once. The table records some 220,000 distinct CDR3 sequences, about 7% of them present only once. The TCR originated in a male donor with ankylosing spondylitis. The chain uses TRBV7-9 and TRBJ1-1; D gene unclear. Material: blood, either unsorted or a sorted T cell fraction (not recorded which). CDR3 residues: CASSPPTRNTEAFF. CDR3 DNA sequence: TGTGCCAGCAGCCCCCCGACGAGGAACACTGAAGCTTTCTTT.